This T cell receptor beta chain comes out of a study of blood T cell repertoires in COVID-19. For the study at large: Spain, Italy and the United States supplied samples that represented acute and convalescent COVID-19. T cells, B-cell-depleted T cells, or PBMCs supplied cDNA or gDNA.

Measured with immunoSEQ multiplex PCR; TCRdb has only the in-frame clones, and not every one. The sample lists 150,000 to 200,000 clones, 88% occurring once. Germline CDR1 is MNHEY and CDR2 is SVGEGT. The CDR3 has 14 amino acids. The ends lost 6 bases at V and 3 bases at J; junction bases unmatched: 8. This receptor was identified in a man between 60 and 75 years old with acute or convalescent COVID-19. The chain recombines TRBV6-2 or TRBV6-3 with TRBJ2-7, with 7 positions matching TRBD2. The sequencing sample was made of peripheral blood. CDR3 bases: TGTGCCAGCAGCCAGCGGGACTACCTCTACGAGCAGTACTTC. Translated: CASSQRDYLYEQYF.